The 16 T cell receptor beta chains in this list originate from one sample, sequenced in a study of response to subunit inactivated influenza vaccine. TCRdb itself ran the RT-PCR reads through MiXCR, one entry per CDR3 protein. The data show roughly 700,000 distinct CDR3 sequences, approximately 15% seen once. This specimen was PBMCs from blood, taken approximately 15 days before vaccination. Receptor source: a man aged 50-60 years who received an inactivated influenza vaccine.

The chain is built from TRBV5-1 and TRBJ2-1; D gene uncertain. The CDR3 totals 13 residues. Trimming left V 1 base short and J 9 bases short, with 11 bases between. CDR1 SGHRS and CDR2 YFSETQ come from the germline V gene. The CDR3 DNA reads as TGCGCCAGCAGCTTGAGACTTGGTGGTGAGCAGTTCTTC. Protein sequence: CASSLRLGGEQFF.

The chain combines TRBV12-3 or TRBV12-4 with TRBJ2-3; the D is unclear. The germline V and J ends were trimmed by 3 bases and 0 bases, with 10 bases remaining between them. The CDR3 consists of 15 residues. CDR3 region: CASSFKSSSTDTQYF. The CDR3 DNA is TGTGCCAGCAGTTTTAAGTCCTCGAGCACAGATACGCAGTATTTT.

This clonotype was recorded many times. The genes are TRBV12-3 or TRBV12-4 and TRBJ2-1; no clear D gene. V lost 6 bases to trimming and J lost 6 bases, with 6 bases between them. This CDR3 has 11 amino acids. CDR3 protein: CASSTINEQFF. The CDR3 DNA reads as TGTGCCAGCAGCACAATCAATGAGCAGTTCTTC.

V is TRBV7-2 and J is TRBJ2-7; 10 positions agree with TRBD2. Looked up from germline, CDR1 is SGHTA and CDR2 is FQGNSA. Trimming at V came to 5 bases and at J to 7 bases, leaving 8 bases not matched to a gene. The CDR3 has 14 amino acids. CDR3 bases: TGTGCCAGCAGCGCAATAGCGGGAGGTGAAGAGCAGTACTTC. Its translation: CASSAIAGGEEQYF. Variable domain in full (rest from reference TRBV7-2 and TRBJ2-7): GAGVSQSPSNKVTEKGKDVELRCDPISGHTALYWYRQSLGQGLEFLIYFQGNSAPDKSGLPSDRFSAERTGGSVSTLTIQRTQQEDSAVYLCASSAIAGGEEQYFGPGTRLTVT.

The CDR3 protein is CASSLAGVYGNTIYF. The CDR3 nucleotides read TGTGCCAGCAGCCTCGCGGGGGTCTATGGAAACACCATATATTTT. The chain joins TRBV11-2 to TRBJ1-3; tentatively, D is TRBD1 (5 bases). CDR1 SGHAT and CDR2 FQNNGV come from the germline V gene. The CDR3 contains 15 residues. V lost 5 bases and J 3 bases, leaving 14 bases between the germline ends.

V usage is TRBV4-3 and J usage is TRBJ2-1; 8 bases are shared with TRBD2. The germline CDR1 and CDR2 sequences are LGHNA and YSLEER. The V and J ends lost 0 bases and 2 bases, in that order; junction bases with no gene match: 3. This CDR3 has 16 residues. CDR3 amino acids: CASSQETGGPYNEQFF. In nucleotides, the CDR3 is TGCGCCAGCAGCCAAGAGACGGGAGGGCCCTACAATGAGCAGTTCTTC.

This clonotype was counted a few times. V and J are TRBV4-3 and TRBJ2-1; TRBD2 matches at 7 bases. With V trimmed by 4 bases and J by 5 bases, 14 bases remained unmatched. The CDR3 length is 17 residues. Per germline, CDR1 LGHNA and CDR2 YSLEER. In DNA form, the CDR3 reads TGCGCCAGCAGCCCCGGGGTGGCGGGAGCTCGGAACAATGAGCAGTTCTTC. Protein product: CASSPGVAGARNNEQFF.

This clonotype turned up a few times. This chain uses TRBV29-1 with TRBJ1-1, with D unresolved. The CDR3 is 11 residues long. Trimming took off 7 bases at V and 5 bases at J, with 11 bases between the two ends. Per the germline V gene, CDR1 is SQVTM and CDR2 is ANQGSEA. The CDR3 nucleotides are TGCAGCGCCTTTTTTAAGACTGAAGCTTTCTTT. It encodes CSAFFKTEAFF.

The rearrangement joins TRBV5-1 to TRBJ2-4; D is possibly TRBD1 or TRBD2 (5 bases each). Trimming removed 4 bases at V and 8 bases at J, with 16 bases between. CDR1 is SGHRS and CDR2 is YFSETQ in the germline V gene. The CDR3 runs 14 residues. For the CDR3, the DNA is TGCGCCAGCAGCGTCGAGGGGCCCCTTGACATTCAGTACTTC. Translating gives CASSVEGPLDIQYF.

This clonotype appeared a few times. V usage is TRBV4-2 and J usage is TRBJ1-1, with D perhaps TRBD1 (6 bases). Germline V gene lookup returns CDR1 LGHNA and CDR2 YNFKEQ. The ends were cut back, 3 bases at V and 7 bases at J, with 21 bases in the middle. This CDR3 spans 16 amino acids. In DNA form, the CDR3 reads TGTGCCAGCAGCCATCCGGGACATCCAAAACGGGGTGAAGCTTTCTTT. It codes for CASSHPGHPKRGEAFF.

Ten or more counts support this clonotype. This chain connects TRBV7-9 to TRBJ2-3; tentative D call: TRBD2 (6 bases). Per germline, CDR1 SEHNR and CDR2 FQNEAQ (reference sequence). CDR3 length: 14 residues. Trimming removed 1 base from V and 2 bases from J, with 7 bases in between. CDR3 sequence reads: CASSLGLVTDTQYF. The DNA for the CDR3 is TGTGCCAGCAGCTTAGGACTAGTCACAGATACGCAGTATTTT.

The V gene is TRBV10-3, the J gene TRBJ2-5; D is possibly TRBD1 or TRBD2 (6 bases each). The V gene lost 10 bases and the J gene lost 5 bases, with 17 bases spanning the gap. Germline CDR1 is ENHRY and CDR2 is SYGVKD. This CDR3 spans 13 amino acids. The CDR3 DNA sequence: TGTGCCACATGCCCGGGGGCCGGGGAGACCCAGTACTTC. This encodes CATCPGAGETQYF.

This clonotype has just a few counts. The chain has TRBV20-1 and TRBJ2-7; D remains unclear. Trimming cost V 1 base and J 0 bases, with 7 bases left between them. The length of the CDR3 is 13 residues. Germline CDR1 DFQATT, CDR2 SNEGSKA (reference sequence). CDR3 loop: CSARGISSYEQYF. The CDR3 nucleotides read TGCAGTGCTAGAGGAATCAGCTCCTACGAGCAGTACTTC.

This clonotype was detected only a few times. The chain has TRBV9 and TRBJ1-2; D possibly corresponds to TRBD1 (5 bases). The germline V and J ends were trimmed by 6 bases and 4 bases, with 16 bases remaining between them. Germline V gene lookup returns CDR1 SGDLS and CDR2 YYNGEE. The CDR3 is 14 residues long. CDR3 bases: TGTGCCAGCACCCCCAGGGAGGGCAGCTATGGCTACACCTTC. It codes for CASTPREGSYGYTF.

This clonotype came up a few times. V is TRBV7-9 and J is TRBJ2-1; D unresolved. With 1 base removed from V and 3 bases from J, the gap between germline ends came to 13 bases. CDR1 is SEHNR and CDR2 is FQNEAQ in the germline V gene (reference sequence). This CDR3 spans 16 amino acids. CDR3 in DNA: TGTGCCAGCAGCTTAGGCCCCTTAACAAACTACAATGAGCAGTTCTTC. Translation: CASSLGPLTNYNEQFF.

This clonotype was seen only a few times. The chain employs TRBV12-3 or TRBV12-4 and TRBJ2-7; maybe TRBD1 (5 bases). V lost 4 bases to trimming and J lost 1 base, with 11 bases between them. This CDR3 comprises 14 residues. This chain's CDR3 is CASSSRVRSYEQYF. The CDR3 bases are TGTGCCAGCAGTTCCAGGGTTAGATCCTACGAGCAGTACTTC.